These 4 T cell receptor beta chains were all obtained from the same sample, sequenced in a study of CXCR3-negative and CXCR3-positive naive CD8 T cells. UMI-labeled 5' RACE yielded the TRB cDNA libraries. TCRdb re-called the 5' RACE reads; every CDR3 protein appears as one record, without DNA. The repertoire table contains over 100,000 distinct CDR3 sequences. Sequencing used naive CXCR3- CD8+ T cells from blood. Sample subset: CD45RO-CCR7+CD27+CD95- naive CD8+ T cells lacking CXCR3 (TNR3-). The receptors derive from a human donor in good health. Some clones in this sample may be carry-over from other donors' samples.

V gene TRBV7-9 combines with J gene TRBJ2-5; TCRdb's D call of TRBD2 is untestable without DNA. The CDR3 contains 12 residues. The V gene's germline CDR1 is SEHNR and CDR2 FQNEAQ (reference sequence). The CDR3 spells CASSLGEGTQYF.

The chain is built from TRBV7-9 and TRBJ2-1; TCRdb returns TRBD1, unconfirmable since there is no DNA. The CDR3 runs 17 residues. Germline values: CDR1 SEHNR, CDR2 FQNEAQ (reference sequence). The chain's CDR3 is CASSLARGTFSYNEQFF. The entire variable domain, with the rest obtained from reference TRBV7-9 and TRBJ2-1, is as follows: DTGVSQNPRHKITKRGQNVTFRCDPISEHNRLYWYRQTLGQGPEFLTYFQNEAQLEKSRLLSDRFSAERPKGSFSTLEIQRTEQGDSAMYLCASSLARGTFSYNEQFFGPGTRLTVL.

V gene TRBV7-9 combines with J gene TRBJ2-3; TCRdb lists TRBD1, though no DNA is available to test this call. Germline values: CDR1 SEHNR, CDR2 FQNEAQ (reference sequence). The CDR3 is 16 residues long. CDR3 in amino acids: CASSTSGGAVRHTQYF.

The chain links TRBV7-2 to TRBJ1-2; absent DNA, TCRdb's TRBD1 call cannot be checked. The CDR3 consists of 17 residues. Germline lookup yields CDR1 SGHTA and CDR2 FQGNSA. CDR3 amino acids: CASSLAGTGGARYGYTF.